This TCR beta chain originates from a study of cytomegalovirus exposure and HLA in healthy donors. Points on this clone: Its antigen is still unknown.

Each donor's status was that of a healthy bone marrow donor. The CDR3 is 16 amino acids. Trimming at V came to 4 bases and at J to 6 bases, leaving 11 bases not matched to a gene. CDR1 SGHDN and CDR2 FVKESK come from the germline V gene. Amplification used 60 Vbeta primers and 13 Jbeta primers. Some clones are missing from TCRdb's copy, which holds only in-frame ones; the method was immunoSEQ multiplex PCR. The sample gives some 200,000 clones, 82% of which show up once; roughly 0.75% is in the top ten. Broader study findings: By HLA locus, TCR association rates varied in a later analysis, with DRB1 showing the most and HLA-C the fewest. A few chains linked to CMV were shown in vitro to be specific for CMV antigens. Many donors carried some public TCRs, although rarity characterized most TCR sequences.

The source is a woman aged 18-30 years in good health and CMV-seronegative. Sequenced input: PBMCs. The V and J genes are TRBV14 and TRBJ2-1; 8 bases are shared with TRBD1. The CDR3 protein is CASSLKTGETRNEQFF. The CDR3 DNA is TGTGCCAGCAGCCTAAAGACAGGGGAAACACGCAATGAGCAGTTCTTC.